The following is a TCR beta chain sequence with its context. These data belong to a study of cytomegalovirus exposure and HLA in healthy donors. The PCR used 60 Vbeta and 13 Jbeta primers. Here immunoSEQ multiplex PCR was the method, and the copy in TCRdb shows in-frame clones only, minus some. The sample contains some 190,000 clones, about 88% of which appear only once. Germline V lookup: CDR1 LNHNV, CDR2 YYDKDF (reference sequence). The CDR3 has 16 amino acids. V was trimmed by 3 bases and J by 3 bases, leaving 15 bases between them. The sequence was collected from a woman aged 30 to 39 in good health and CMV-seronegative. Sample: PBMCs. This sequence joins TRBV15 and TRBJ2-1; D might be TRBD1 (5 bases). The CDR3: CATSSNRFLDYNEQFF. The DNA for the CDR3 is TGTGCCACCAGCAGTAACAGGTTTCTAGACTACAATGAGCAGTTCTTC.